This passage covers 17 T cell receptor beta chains from one sample sequenced in a study of immune cell composition in non-small cell lung cancer. Assay used: immunoSEQ multiplex PCR; TCRdb lists only in-frame clones, some missing. This sample has 14,000 or so clones, with more than 65% found just once. The source material was lung tumor tissue. All receptors derive from a human donor with non-small cell lung cancer.

With regard to this clone: With only one base between it and a far larger clone, this is likely a read error. Other nucleotide sequences in the sample specify the same CDR3. The gene calls are TRBV7-2 and TRBJ2-7; the match to TRBD2 covers 11 bases. The CDR3 has 14 amino acids. V was pared by 5 bases and J by 2 bases, with 2 bases of the junction left unmatched. Germline-derived CDR1 and CDR2 are SGHTA and FQGNSA. CDR3 region: CASSEGLAAYEQYF. CDR3 sequence (DNA): TGTGCCAGCAGCGAGGGACTAGCGGCCTACGAGCAGTACTTC.

The rearrangement uses TRBV19 and TRBJ2-7; D remains unclear. Looked up from germline, CDR1 is LNHDA and CDR2 is SQIVND (reference sequence). Trimming removed 5 bases from V and 2 bases from J, with 13 bases in between. CDR3 length: 14 amino acids. This CDR3 is CASSAYNYPYEQYF. CDR3 nucleotide sequence: TGTGCCAGTAGTGCGTATAATTACCCCTACGAGCAGTACTTC. Based on the CDR3 plus reference TRBV19 and TRBJ2-7, the full variable domain is DGGITQSPKYLFRKEGQNVTLSCEQNLNHDAMYWYRQDPGQGLRLIYYSQIVNDFQKGDIAEGYSVSREKKESFPLTVTSAQKNPTAFYLCASSAYNYPYEQYFGPGTRLTVT.

The chain recombines TRBV6-1 with TRBJ2-3; D gene unclear. The germline V gene encodes CDR1 MNHNS and CDR2 SASEGT. This CDR3 is 13 amino acids long. Trimming shortened V by 7 bases and J by 4 bases, and 12 bases separated the two germline ends. DNA for the CDR3: TGTGCCAGCACGTTGGGTAGCTCAGATACGCAGTATTTT. Encoded protein: CASTLGSSDTQYF.

This clone is medium-sized (0.01 to 0.1%) in the sample. V usage is TRBV20-1 and J usage is TRBJ2-7; D not resolved. CDR3 length equals 11 residues. Germline V CDR1 and CDR2: DFQATT, SNEGSKA (reference sequence). The V end lost 0 bases, the J end lost 4 bases, and 4 bases lay between the germline ends. CDR3 loop: CSAREVYEQYF. CDR3 nucleotides: TGCAGTGCTAGAGAGGTGTACGAGCAGTACTTC.

This rearrangement joins TRBV15 to TRBJ1-2; D gene ambiguous. This CDR3 contains 14 residues. V was cut by 4 bases and J by 7 bases, with 16 bases left in between. Germline CDR1 and CDR2: LNHNV and YYDKDF (reference sequence). The CDR3 nucleotides are TGTGCCACCAGCACCCGCACGTTGGGTCTTGGCTACACCTTC. Its protein product is CATSTRTLGLGYTF. Based on the CDR3 plus reference TRBV15 and TRBJ1-2, the full variable domain is DAMVIQNPRYQVTQFGKPVTLSCSQTLNHNVMYWYQQKSSQAPKLLFHYYDKDFNNEADTPDNFQSRRPNTSFCFLDIRSPGLGDTAMYLCATSTRTLGLGYTFGSGTRLTVV.

V usage is TRBV13 and J usage is TRBJ2-3; 8 bases agree with TRBD2. CDR3 length: 15 amino acids. Per germline, CDR1 PRHDT and CDR2 FYEKMQ (reference sequence). J was trimmed by 5 bases and V by 2 bases; bases with no gene match: 6. This CDR3 reads CASSLSSGRLDTQYF. CDR3 nucleotides: TGTGCCAGCAGCTTAAGCAGCGGGAGACTAGATACGCAGTATTTT. The whole variable domain, filled in from reference TRBV13 and TRBJ2-3, reads AAGVIQSPRHLIKEKRETATLKCYPIPRHDTVYWYQQGPGQDPQFLISFYEKMQSDKGSIPDRFSAQQFSDYHSELNMSSLELGDSALYFCASSLSSGRLDTQYFGPGTRLTVL.

The chain links TRBV28 to TRBJ2-7; the D is unclear. Looked up from germline, CDR1 is MDHEN and CDR2 is SYDVKM. V dropped 3 bases and J dropped 2 bases, with 11 bases sitting between them. The CDR3 covers 14 residues. CDR3 bases: TGTGCCAGCAGTTTTCTGGGTACTACCTACGAGCAGTACTTC. It codes for CASSFLGTTYEQYF.

The J gene is TRBJ2-7, the V gene TRBV7-6; 9 bases match TRBD2. The CDR3 length is 14 residues. Germline-derived CDR1 and CDR2 are SGHVS and FNYEAQ. V lost 3 bases, J lost 6 bases, and 6 bases stayed unmatched. CDR3 residues: CASSLASGTVEQYF. CDR3 coding DNA: TGTGCCAGCAGCTTGGCTAGCGGGACAGTCGAGCAGTACTTC. Complete variable domain (other parts from reference TRBV7-6 and TRBJ2-7): GAGVSQSPRYKVTKRGQDVALRCDPISGHVSLYWYRQALGQGPEFLTYFNYEAQQDKSGLPNDRFSAERPEGSISTLTIQRTEQRDSAMYRCASSLASGTVEQYFGPGTRLTVT.

The genes are TRBV10-3 and TRBJ2-1; 7 nucleotides agree with TRBD2. The CDR3 has 15 amino acids. V dropped 6 bases and J dropped 0; count of bases not matched to a gene: 5. The germline CDR1 and CDR2 sequences are ENHRY and SYGVKD. The CDR3 reads CAISEREVSYNEQFF. Written as DNA, the CDR3 is TGTGCCATCAGCGAACGGGAGGTCTCCTACAATGAGCAGTTCTTC.

This clone was observed a single time. The V gene is TRBV11-3, the J gene TRBJ1-1; no definite D call. The germline V gene encodes CDR1 SGHNT and CDR2 YENEEA. Trimming pared 0 bases from V and 1 base from J, leaving 3 bases between. The CDR3 contains 13 residues. The DNA for the CDR3 is TGTGCCAGCAGCTTAGATTGGAACACTGAAGCTTTCTTT. This encodes CASSLDWNTEAFF.

The chain uses TRBV28 and TRBJ2-5; the match to TRBD2 covers 10 bases. The J call is uncertain, as TRBJ2-7 better fits the DNA end. This CDR3 comprises 17 residues. The germline CDR1 and CDR2 sequences are MDHEN and SYDVKM. CDR3: CASFGPKTSGPPYEQYF. In nucleotides, the CDR3 is TGTGCCAGCTTCGGCCCAAAGACTAGCGGGCCACCCTACGAGCAGTACTTC.

The chain combines TRBV5-1 with TRBJ2-2; possibly TRBD2 for D (6 bases). Germline values: CDR1 SGHRS, CDR2 YFSETQ. This CDR3 is built from 17 residues. V gave up 3 bases and J gave up 2 bases, with 17 bases separating them. In nucleotides, the CDR3 is TGCGCCAGCAGCTCCCCTGACGGGGCGGGAAACACCGGGGAGCTGTTTTTT. Protein product: CASSSPDGAGNTGELFF.

Only a few counts were recorded for this clone. This chain joins TRBV29-1 and TRBJ2-1; 8 bases map to TRBD2. The V segment lost 5 bases and the J segment 15 bases; nucleotides outside the gene matches: 12. CDR3 length: 12 residues. The germline V gene encodes CDR1 SQVTM and CDR2 ANQGSEA. The chain's CDR3 is CSVYGLASFWFF. The CDR3 coding sequence is TGCAGCGTTTACGGACTAGCTAGTTTTTGGTTCTTC.

V and J are TRBV5-1 and TRBJ2-1; D tentatively reads TRBD1 or TRBD2 (5 bases each). V was pared by 4 bases and J by 2 bases, with 13 bases between. Looked up from germline, CDR1 is SGHRS and CDR2 is YFSETQ. The CDR3 spans 15 residues. CDR3 in DNA: TGCGCCAGCAGCGGGGGTGGGGCGCCCTACAATGAGCAGTTCTTC. Translation: CASSGGGAPYNEQFF.

The chain couples TRBV19 to TRBJ2-7; 10 bases line up with TRBD2. There are 13 residues in the CDR3. With 5 bases clipped from V and 4 bases from J, the junction kept 2 bases outside the gene matches. CDR1 LNHDA and CDR2 SQIVND come from the germline V gene (reference sequence). The CDR3 region is CASSQLAGYEQYF. DNA for the CDR3: TGTGCCAGTAGTCAACTAGCGGGGTACGAGCAGTACTTC.

The chain combines TRBV7-3 with TRBJ2-1, with no clear D. The V gene's germline CDR1 is SGHTA and CDR2 FQGTGA. Trimming shortened V by 2 bases and J by 6 bases, and 8 bases separated the two germline ends. CDR3 size: 13 residues. The CDR3 reads CASSLGPSNEQFF. CDR3 DNA sequence: TGTGCCAGCAGCTTAGGTCCTTCCAATGAGCAGTTCTTC. The full variable domain, completed using reference TRBV7-3 and TRBJ2-1, is GAGVSQTPSNKVTEKGKYVELRCDPISGHTALYWYRQSLGQGPEFLIYFQGTGAADDSGLPNDRFFAVRPEGSVSTLKIQRTERGDSAVYLCASSLGPSNEQFFGPGTRLTVL.

J is TRBJ2-7 and V is TRBV11-2; D call uncertain. Germline loops: CDR1 SGHAT, CDR2 FQNNGV. The CDR3 sequence is 13 residues long. Trimming stripped 0 bases from V and 6 bases from J, with 9 bases between. CDR3 residues: CASSLESASEQYF. The DNA of the CDR3 is TGTGCCAGCAGCTTAGAATCGGCCAGCGAGCAGTACTTC.